This T cell receptor (beta chain) was observed in a study of regulatory T cells in long-lasting Graves disease (dated by TCRdb to about 2021). For context, the study as a whole: To count as having persistent Graves' disease, a patient had to have received antithyroid drug treatment for over 5 years with TSH receptor autoantibodies remaining persistently positive. Persistent Graves' disease patients were compared with newly diagnosed Graves' disease patients by peripheral blood TCR sequencing and RNA sequencing. The study was registered as a clinical trial and conducted in China. In the clinical cohort, patients with persistent Graves' disease had used antithyroid drugs for an average of about 10 years. A total of around 35 samples underwent TCR sequencing: around 13 from persistent and approximately 20 from newly diagnosed Graves' disease patients. The paper as a whole reports these results and caveats: Sequencing and analysis were limited to the TCR beta chain. A larger number of public clonotypes was shared among persistent patients (approximately 2,500) than among newly diagnosed patients (roughly 970). The study examined only peripheral blood because the primary lesion, thyroid tissue, could not be accessed. The authors acknowledged the small sample size as a limitation that may reduce accuracy. Persistent Graves' disease patients showed lower TCR Shannon entropy and fewer highly expanded clones than newly diagnosed patients, suggesting clonal expansion. Preferential use of TRBV28, TRBJ1-2 and TRBJ2-5 was observed in persistent disease, whereas TRBV20-1 and TRBJ2-1 were favored in newly diagnosed disease.

Library creation used multiplex PCR. Sequenced using an Illumina HiSeq 4000. To build TCR beta libraries, CDR3 regions were amplified by Arm-PCR using iRepertoire HTBI primers. Before sequencing, the PCR products went through gel purification. The published analysis was carried out like this. Across samples, approximately 68 TRBV and 13 to 15 TRBJ segments were identified and used for gene usage analysis of CDR3 amino acid clonotypes. Filtered high-quality paired reads were merged into contigs using COPE and FqMerger. BLAST was used to align contigs to the IMGT TRBV, TRBD and TRBJ reference genes, and CDR3 was defined following IMGT. Any clonotype with a frequency above 0.1% was classified as a highly expanded clone. Shannon entropy was used to measure repertoire diversity, and the Gini coefficient was used to measure V-J evenness. A clonotype found in more than one individual was treated as public. TCRdb redid the processing of the public reads, applying fastp at Q25 and MiXCR, and retained in-frame beta chains. Rows are unified per CDR3 protein, each entry keeping the most common DNA and genes. The V and J calls were not made by the authors but by TCRdb's processing. Recorded for this sample are 450,000 or so distinct CDR3 sequences; under 25% of them occurred a single time. Of the sample, less than 9% is held by the ten largest clones.

In this sample, this clonotype turned up many times. Which antigen it targets is not known. No per-base quality is available; no much larger clone lies one base away. What this sample's time point label stands for: persistent/refractory GD, antithyroid drugs over 5 years with positive TRAb. RNA was extracted from PBMCs in TRIzol for both TCR sequencing and RNA sequencing. Graves' disease was diagnosed according to American Thyroid Association guidelines. Patients were recruited from an endocrinology department in Xi'an, China. Each patient gave approximately 8.8 milliliters of peripheral blood, collected in an EDTA anticoagulant tube. Ficoll Paque Plus density gradient separation was used to isolate PBMCs, and no further T cell sorting was performed. RNA quality was checked with an Agilent 2100 Bioanalyzer and agarose gel, and concentration with a NanoDrop 2000. From cysteine to phenylalanine, the CDR3 is 19 amino acids long. Here the CDR3 DNA is all that survives: 57 bases in frame from base 1. V drops 5 bases and J drops 2 bases, leaving 26 bases in between. CDR1 and CDR2, per the germline V gene, are MDHEN and SYDVKM.

The receptor chain draws on TRBV28 and TRBJ2-3; the D gene is perhaps TRBD2, from 5 matching bases. This clonotype was obtained from a female donor with Graves disease. The sequences come from peripheral blood mononuclear cells (PBMCs), collected when the disease was refractory, from a patient treated with antithyroid drugs. The CDR3 region has the sequence CASSEPHRRAATSTDTQYF. Read as DNA, the sequence is TGTGCCAGCAGTGAACCCCATCGGCGGGCGGCGACCTCCACAGATACGCAGTATTTT.